This T cell receptor (beta chain) was sequenced during a study of cytomegalovirus exposure and HLA in healthy donors. Across the study: Early released data had tens of millions of unique TCRs, all coming from HLA-typed donors.

The CDR3 runs to 12 residues. Germline V gene lookup returns CDR1 KGHSH and CDR2 LQKENI. 13 Jbeta primers and 60 Vbeta primers were used for the PCR. Generated by immunoSEQ multiplex PCR, the TCRdb table keeps only in-frame clones and is missing some. The table lists roughly 160,000 clones, approximately 80% of them singletons. Regarding this clone: The junction differs from germline at one of its ends, possibly a read error.

The sample taken for sequencing was PBMCs. The chain employs TRBV18 and TRBJ2-5, with D perhaps TRBD1 (7 bases). This TCR was recovered from a man aged 25-40 years in good health and CMV-seronegative. CDR3 in DNA: TGTGCCGGCTCACCAGGGGGGGAGACCCAGTACTTC. Amino acid sequence: CAGSPGGETQYF.